This TCR beta chain was identified in a study of immune evolution from preneoplasia to lung adenocarcinoma. About this clone: The antigen remains undetermined.

The study's findings and limits: Top clone frequencies peaked in normal lung, apparently declining through invasive adenocarcinoma. Normal lung had highest clonality; later lesions appeared denser, more diverse.

Nucleic acids came from premalignant or tumor cells enriched by macro-dissection. The V gene's germline CDR1 is SQVTM and CDR2 ANQGSEA. This CDR3 is 13 amino acids long. After removal of 5 bases from V and 4 bases from J, the junction contained 6 bases not matched to a gene. Sequencing used immunoSEQ multiplex PCR; TCRdb keeps in-frame clones, though not all of them. This table holds over 9,000 clones, 75% to 85% found once. The TCR sequence derives from a donor older than 65 with lung adenocarcinoma. This rearrangement joins TRBV29-1 to TRBJ2-5; 8 bases align to TRBD1. The specimen was FFPE minimally invasive lung adenocarcinoma tissue. CDR3 coding DNA: TGCAGCGTTATCGTACAGGGGGGAGAGACCCAGTACTTC. The encoded protein is CSVIVQGGETQYF.